A selection of T cell receptor beta chains follows, all from one sample in a study of neurological immune-mediated disorders. TCRdb recomputed calls from the 5' RACE reads with MiXCR, one row per CDR3 protein. The sample yields tens of thousands of distinct CDR3 sequences, approximately 2.4% seen once. The sequencing sample was made of PBMCs. The origin of the receptors is a woman aged 30 to 39 with multiple sclerosis. CDR3s leave out the opening cysteine and the closing phenylalanine or tryptophan.

J | V | CDR3
TRBJ2-2 | TRBV5-1 | ASSPLMAAANTGELF
TRBJ1-5 | TRBV7-8 | ASSFRAWGDGSNQPQH
TRBJ2-3 | TRBV18 | ASSPEERPDTQY
TRBJ1-2 | TRBV9 | ASSSGGLYGYT
TRBJ2-7 | TRBV29-1 | SVDGGNYEQY
TRBJ1-5 | TRBV12-3/TRBV12-4 | ASSLVPEPQH
TRBJ1-1 | TRBV20-1 | SARDSLNTEAF
TRBJ1-4 | TRBV20-1 | SARHTLDEKLF
TRBJ2-2 | TRBV27 | ASSFAGGELF
TRBJ2-3 | TRBV5-1 | ASSLDGLADTQY
TRBJ2-3 | TRBV15 | ATSREPGPDTQY
TRBJ2-5 | TRBV20-1 | SAREGTGLETQY
TRBJ2-2 | TRBV3-1 | ASTTTSGSNGELF
TRBJ2-7 | TRBV10-3 | AISGSGRFYEQY
TRBJ2-1 | TRBV3-1 | ASSQAPNNEQF
TRBJ2-7 | TRBV10-2 | ASSVGRGSYEQY
TRBJ2-5 | TRBV5-1 | ASSPEAYQETQY
TRBJ2-3 | TRBV20-1 | SASSGVSTDTQY
TRBJ1-2 | TRBV7-2 | ASSFQVGEGASYT
TRBJ2-1 | TRBV10-3 | AISELQNNEQF
TRBJ1-4 | TRBV5-1 | ASMQGGANEKLF
TRBJ2-7 | TRBV20-1 | SARDDGSGGTYEQY
TRBJ2-1 | TRBV5-6 | ASAKIVYNEQF
TRBJ2-2 | TRBV20-1 | SARSGTGELF
TRBJ2-3 | TRBV7-2 | ASSRPSGMTDTQY
TRBJ2-7 | TRBV6-1 | ASSARTTREQY
TRBJ2-7 | TRBV6-5 | ASSRRQRASYEQY
TRBJ2-7 | TRBV29-1 | SAGGLAYEQY
TRBJ2-3 | TRBV7-9 | ASSLRGGGGIDTQY
TRBJ2-7 | TRBV18 | ASFYSGEPYEQY
TRBJ2-7 | TRBV19 | ATSGTGYEQY
TRBJ1-1 | TRBV5-6 | ASSFFSGWNTEAF
TRBJ2-4 | TRBV2 | ASSEEKQGVGIQY
TRBJ2-1 | TRBV12-3/TRBV12-4 | ASSLYTRESEQF
TRBJ2-1 | TRBV5-1 | ASSEGLELNEQF
TRBJ1-2 | TRBV29-1 | SVDDWGYGYT
TRBJ2-1 | TRBV29-1 | SVVTSGGNEQF
TRBJ2-7 | TRBV6-2/TRBV6-3 | ASSPGHKYEQY
TRBJ2-3 | TRBV24-1 | ATSDRQVTGDTQY
TRBJ1-1 | TRBV7-2 | ASSLLGAENTEAF
TRBJ2-3 | TRBV5-1 | ASSPGQVSTDTQY
TRBJ2-1 | TRBV25-1 | ASSEGSGRGNEQF
TRBJ2-1 | TRBV5-6 | ASSLGQSLYNEQF
TRBJ1-4 | TRBV2 | ASTLPGTKDEKLF
TRBJ1-1 | TRBV10-3 | AISSVGRDTEAF
TRBJ2-3 | TRBV9 | ASSEGLAGTHTQY
TRBJ2-5 | TRBV6-2/TRBV6-3 | ASTLLGLAGEQETQY
TRBJ1-1 | TRBV25-1 | ASSEGVLTANTEAF
TRBJ2-2 | TRBV27 | ASSKIPGEGTGELF
TRBJ2-1 | TRBV18 | ASTTGAPLYNEQF
TRBJ1-5 | TRBV20-1 | SATGGTNQPQH
TRBJ1-1 | TRBV5-1 | ASSGQGGNTEAF
TRBJ2-7 | TRBV5-6 | ASSWGTSFPEQY
TRBJ2-3 | TRBV24-1 | ATSETTTDTQY
TRBJ2-7 | TRBV11-1 | ASSPLVSYEQY